The 22 T cell receptor beta chains in this list originate from one sample, sequenced in a study of blood T cell repertoires in COVID-19. Assay: immunoSEQ multiplex PCR; the TCRdb copy retains only in-frame clones and omits some. The sample has 75,000 to 90,000 clones, 90% to 95% seen once. Sequencing used peripheral blood. The receptors were gathered from a woman between 50 and 59 years old in a cohort sampled during active COVID-19.

This clone was seen a single time. This sequence joins TRBV29-1 and TRBJ1-1, with TRBD1 matching over 7 bases. The V segment lost 3 bases and the J segment 2 bases; nucleotides outside the gene matches: 15. The CDR3 has 17 residues. Germline V gene lookup returns CDR1 SQVTM and CDR2 ANQGSEA. The CDR3 nucleotides read TGCAGCGTTGAGACGATACAGGGGATTCAAATAAACACTGAAGCTTTCTTT. It translates to CSVETIQGIQINTEAFF.

CDR3 nucleotides: TGTGCCAGCAGTGGTTTGTTTGTCCGGGACAGGGGGTATCAGCCCCAGCATTTT. Residues: CASSGLFVRDRGYQPQHF. V is TRBV6-1 and J is TRBJ1-5; TRBD1 agrees at 11 bases. This CDR3 has 18 residues. The germline V gene encodes CDR1 MNHNS and CDR2 SASEGT. The junction had 13 bases not matched to a gene; V was cut back by 4 bases and J by 5 bases.

The rearrangement joins TRBV12-5 to TRBJ2-2; perhaps TRBD2 as D (6 bases). The CDR3 extends over 16 amino acids. The V gene lost 0 bases and the J gene lost 0 bases, with 8 bases spanning the gap. CDR1 and CDR2 (germline): LGHNT, FRNRAP. The CDR3 reads CASGLVGGSNTGELFF. CDR3 in DNA: TGTGCTAGTGGTTTGGTAGGAGGGTCGAACACCGGGGAGCTGTTTTTT.

This clone was picked up one time. The V gene is TRBV19, the J gene TRBJ2-7; 8 bases fit TRBD2. CDR3 length: 15 amino acids. Trimming cost V 6 bases and J 1 base; bases outside gene matches: 8. Germline V gene lookup returns CDR1 LNHDA and CDR2 SQIVND (reference sequence). This CDR3 reads CASRPVSGSSYEQYF. In DNA form, the CDR3 reads TGTGCCAGTAGGCCCGTGAGCGGGAGTTCCTACGAGCAGTACTTC.

The chain is built from TRBV30 and TRBJ1-3, with 11 bases lining up with TRBD1. The V gene end was trimmed by 2 bases and the J gene end by 9 bases; junction bases not matched to a gene: 6. The CDR3 length is 14 residues. Germline loops: CDR1 GTSNPN, CDR2 SVGIG (reference sequence). This CDR3 is CAWSPGQGVPTIYF. The CDR3, as DNA: TGTGCCTGGAGTCCGGGACAGGGGGTCCCCACCATATATTTT.

The chain recombines TRBV6-6 with TRBJ2-7, with TRBD2 matching 8 bases. Unmatched junction bases numbered 8, after V lost 5 bases and J lost 2 bases. Germline loops: CDR1 MNHNY, CDR2 SVGAGI (reference sequence). This CDR3 has 15 residues. CDR3 sequence (DNA): TGTGCCAGCAGTAAGCCGGGACTAGGGCCCTACGAGCAGTACTTC. As protein: CASSKPGLGPYEQYF.

The chain has TRBV10-3 and TRBJ1-1; D might be TRBD1 (6 bases). V was pared by 0 bases and J by 5 bases, with 13 bases between. The germline gives CDR1 ENHRY, CDR2 SYGVKD. The CDR3 contains 15 residues. The DNA for the CDR3 is TGTGCCATCAGTGAGTCGTTGGGGGCGGTTACTGAAGCTTTCTTT. This codes for CAISESLGAVTEAFF.

The chain uses TRBV7-3 and TRBJ2-7; a possible D gene is TRBD1 (5 bases). Germline CDR1 SGHTA, CDR2 FQGTGA. Trimming shortened V by 0 bases and J by 0 bases, and 6 bases separated the two germline ends. The CDR3 is 14 residues long. CDR3 coding DNA: TGTGCCAGCAGCTTAACAGACAGCTCCTACGAGCAGTACTTC. It yields the protein CASSLTDSSYEQYF.

V and J are TRBV11-2 and TRBJ2-1; perhaps TRBD2 as D (6 bases). The CDR3 covers 17 residues. Germline lookup yields CDR1 SGHAT and CDR2 FQNNGV. The V end was cut by 2 bases, the J end by 0 bases, with 14 bases between. Written as DNA, the CDR3 is TGTGCCAGCAGCTTACGACTAGATCTAGGCTCCTACAATGAGCAGTTCTTC. This sequence encodes CASSLRLDLGSYNEQFF.

The chain's CDR3 is CATSDSQIEQFF. The CDR3 DNA reads as TGTGCCACCAGTGACTCACAAATCGAGCAGTTCTTC. The V gene is TRBV24-1, the J gene TRBJ2-1; D gene uncertain. The ends were cut back, 4 bases at V and 10 bases at J, with 10 bases in the middle. CDR1 and CDR2 (germline): KGHDR, SFDVKD. The CDR3 covers 12 residues.

The V and J genes are TRBV5-1 and TRBJ1-1; tentative D call: TRBD1 (5 bases). This CDR3 spans 16 amino acids. Germline-derived CDR1 and CDR2 are SGHRS and YFSETQ. V was clipped by 0 bases and J by 10 bases, with 22 bases between them. The CDR3 DNA is TGCGCCAGCAGCTTGGCCAGGGTAGTAGATCCCGGGGGAGCTTTCTTT. Translation: CASSLARVVDPGGAFF.

The chain has TRBV27 and TRBJ2-3; 7 nucleotides match TRBD2. The CDR3 has 14 residues. With 6 bases clipped from V and 3 bases from J, the junction kept 6 bases outside the gene matches. Germline values: CDR1 MNHEY, CDR2 SMNVEV (reference sequence). CDR3 protein: CASRPERGTDTQYF. DNA for the CDR3: TGTGCCAGCAGGCCCGAGCGGGGTACAGATACGCAGTATTTT.

CDR3 sequence: CASSFPGQGIVEQYF. CDR3 sequence (DNA): TGTGCCAGCAGCTTTCCGGGACAGGGGATAGTCGAGCAGTACTTC. J is TRBJ2-7 and V is TRBV3-1 (or the pseudogene TRBV3-2), with 10 bases that match TRBD1. The germline gives CDR1 LGHDT, CDR2 YNNKEL (reference sequence). This CDR3 is 15 amino acids long. J lost 6 bases, V lost 5 bases, and 10 bases had no gene match.

The chain recombines TRBV29-1 with TRBJ2-1; 9 bases fit TRBD1. The CDR3 is 14 amino acids. Trimming removed 1 base from V and 8 bases from J; junction bases left unmatched: 6. Germline-derived CDR1 and CDR2 are SQVTM and ANQGSEA. The CDR3 bases are TGCAGCGTTGAAGGGGGGACAGGGAGCGATGAGCAGTTCTTC. Protein product: CSVEGGTGSDEQFF.

This chain joins TRBV4-2 and TRBJ2-1, with TRBD1 matching over 11 bases. Germline V gene sequence: CDR1 LGHNA, CDR2 YNFKEQ. The CDR3 length is 17 residues. V trimming: 1 base; J trimming: 6 bases; junction bases outside the gene matches: 8. CDR3 coding DNA: TGTGCCAGCAGCCAAGCCCCGGGACAGGGGGAGAGCAATGAGCAGTTCTTC. It codes for CASSQAPGQGESNEQFF.

The gene calls are TRBV6-6 and TRBJ2-1, with TRBD2 matching 9 bases. Germline CDR1 MNHNY, CDR2 SVGAGI (reference sequence). After removal of 5 bases from V and 7 bases from J, the junction contained 3 bases not matched to a gene. The CDR3 length is 13 residues. CDR3 in amino acids: CASSRTSVNEQFF. Here the CDR3 DNA reads TGTGCCAGCAGTCGGACTAGCGTGAATGAGCAGTTCTTC.

The V and J genes are TRBV6-5 and TRBJ1-5; 7 bases fit TRBD1. Unmatched junction bases numbered 8, after V lost 5 bases and J lost 7 bases. Germline loops: CDR1 MNHEY, CDR2 SVGAGI. This CDR3 has 14 amino acids. The CDR3 region has the DNA TGTGCCAGCAGTCGACAGGGAGGAGAGCAGCCCCAGCATTTT. This codes for CASSRQGGEQPQHF.

The chain joins TRBV7-4 to TRBJ2-3, with D tentatively TRBD2 (6 bases). The CDR3 sequence is 15 residues long. The ends were cut back, 4 bases at V and 1 base at J, with 12 bases in the middle. The germline V gene has CDR1 SGHVT and CDR2 SQSDAQ. CDR3 sequence (DNA): TGTGCCAGCAGCTCCCGCCCTAGCGGCACAGATACGCAGTATTTT. It specifies CASSSRPSGTDTQYF.

The chain joins TRBV2 to TRBJ2-3, with unresolved D. V was pared by 4 bases and J by 2 bases, with 10 bases between. Germline V gene data show CDR1 as SNHLY and CDR2 as FYNNEI. The CDR3 extends over 14 amino acids. The CDR3 DNA is TGTGCCAGCAGTGCCGGGTATGTCACAGATACGCAGTATTTT. Translated, it gives CASSAGYVTDTQYF.

The chain recombines TRBV5-1 with TRBJ2-6; 9 positions match TRBD1. V lost 3 bases to trimming and J lost 1 base; unmatched junction nucleotides: 5. Germline V gene data show CDR1 as SGHRS and CDR2 as YFSETQ. The CDR3 has 17 residues. CDR3 coding DNA: TGCGCCAGCAGCTCGGGGACAGGGTTGTCTGGGGCCAACGTCCTGACTTTC. Protein sequence: CASSSGTGLSGANVLTF.

The V and J genes are TRBV6-1 and TRBJ1-2, with D possibly being TRBD1 (5 bases). CDR1 is MNHNS, CDR2 SASEGT, per germline. V gave up 2 bases and J gave up 4 bases, with 14 bases separating them. The CDR3 spans 15 residues. The CDR3 reads CASSEKGREGYGYTF. The CDR3 nucleotides read TGTGCCAGCAGTGAAAAAGGCAGGGAGGGCTATGGCTACACCTTC.

The genes are TRBV6-5 and TRBJ1-6; D is unclear. Trimming took 7 bases from V and 12 from J, leaving 13 bases between them. The CDR3 is 12 residues long. Germline V gene sequence: CDR1 MNHEY, CDR2 SVGAGI. CDR3 in amino acids: CASMYKGEPLHF. The DNA of the CDR3 is TGTGCCAGCATGTACAAGGGAGAACCCCTCCACTTT.